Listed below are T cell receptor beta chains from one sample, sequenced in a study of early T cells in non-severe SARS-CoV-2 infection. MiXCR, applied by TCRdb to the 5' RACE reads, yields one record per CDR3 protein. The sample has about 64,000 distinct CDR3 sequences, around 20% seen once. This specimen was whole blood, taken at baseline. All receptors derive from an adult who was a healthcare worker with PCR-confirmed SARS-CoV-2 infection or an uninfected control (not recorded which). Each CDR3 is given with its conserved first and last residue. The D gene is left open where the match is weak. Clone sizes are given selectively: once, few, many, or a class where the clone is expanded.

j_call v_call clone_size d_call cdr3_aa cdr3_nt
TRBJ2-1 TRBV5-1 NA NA CASSLDLGGSNSEQFF TGCGCCAGCAGCTTAGACCTTGGGGGCTCCAATAGTGAGCAGTTCTTC
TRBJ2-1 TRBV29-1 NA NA CSVLWRGNEQFF TGCAGCGTCCTCTGGAGGGGCAATGAGCAGTTCTTC
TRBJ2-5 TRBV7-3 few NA CASSSWGALGETQYF TGTGCCAGCAGCTCCTGGGGGGCGTTAGGAGAGACCCAGTACTTC
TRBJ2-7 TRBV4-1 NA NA CATSQGPGIAYEQYF TGCGCCACCTCCCAAGGTCCAGGGATTGCCTACGAGCAGTACTTC
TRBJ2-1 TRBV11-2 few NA CASSLAPRNNEQFF TGTGCCAGCAGCTTAGCCCCCAGGAACAATGAGCAGTTCTTC
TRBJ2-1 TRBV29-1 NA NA CSAGTTANEQFF TGCAGCGCCGGGACAACCGCCAATGAGCAGTTCTTC
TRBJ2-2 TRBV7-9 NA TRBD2 CAIGTSSDTGELFF TGTGCCATCGGGACTAGCAGCGACACCGGGGAGCTGTTTTTT
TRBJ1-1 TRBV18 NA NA CASSLTGRETEAFF TGTGCCAGCTCACTTACAGGGAGGGAAACTGAAGCTTTCTTT
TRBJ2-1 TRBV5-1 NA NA CASSFPTDDNEQFF TGCGCCAGCAGCTTTCCGACAGACGACAATGAGCAGTTCTTC
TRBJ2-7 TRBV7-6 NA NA CASSLGDGEQHF TGTGCCAGCAGCTTAGGGGACGGCGAGCAGCACTTC
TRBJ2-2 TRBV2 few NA CASAAELTGELFF TGTGCCAGCGCAGCAGAACTCACCGGGGAGCTGTTTTTT
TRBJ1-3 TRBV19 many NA CASGGMTNTIYF TGTGCCAGTGGGGGAATGACAAACACCATATATTTT
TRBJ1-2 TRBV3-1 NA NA CASSQDWGTTNYGYTF TGTGCCAGCAGCCAAGATTGGGGAACAACTAACTATGGCTACACCTTC
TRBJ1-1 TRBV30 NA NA CAWSPGWGNTEAFF TGTGCCTGGAGCCCGGGCTGGGGAAACACTGAAGCTTTCTTT
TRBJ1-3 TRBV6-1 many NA CASDPQTVPRGNTIYF TGTGCCAGCGACCCGCAGACAGTTCCAAGAGGAAACACCATATATTTT
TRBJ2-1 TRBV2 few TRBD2 CASSKRGGPSSYNEQFF TGTGCCAGCAGTAAACGGGGGGGCCCGAGCTCCTACAATGAGCAGTTCTTC
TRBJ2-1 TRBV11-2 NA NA CASSLGGPAQFF TGTGCCAGCAGCTTAGGGGGACCGGCCCAGTTCTTC
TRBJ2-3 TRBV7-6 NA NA CASSSWSASTDTQYF TGTGCCAGCAGCTCCTGGAGCGCTAGCACAGATACGCAGTATTTT
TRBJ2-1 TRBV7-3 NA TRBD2 CASSLSGGSPGTDEQFF TGTGCCAGCAGCTTAAGCGGGGGGAGCCCCGGGACGGATGAGCAGTTCTTC
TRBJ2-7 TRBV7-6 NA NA CASSLDGAGNEQYF TGTGCCAGCAGCCTCGACGGGGCTGGCAACGAGCAGTACTTC
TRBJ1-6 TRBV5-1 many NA CASSLVGSGRSPLHF TGCGCCAGCAGCTTGGTCGGGAGTGGTAGGTCACCCCTCCACTTT
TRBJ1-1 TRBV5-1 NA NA CASSSGQPNTEAFF TGCGCCAGCAGCTCGGGGCAGCCGAACACTGAAGCTTTCTTT
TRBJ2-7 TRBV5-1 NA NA CASGGASSYEQYF TGCGCCAGCGGGGGGGCTAGCTCCTACGAGCAGTACTTC
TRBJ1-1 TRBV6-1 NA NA CASRTGTGNTEAFF TGTGCCAGCAGAACCGGTACAGGGAACACTGAAGCTTTCTTT
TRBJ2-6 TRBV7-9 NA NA CASITGANVLTF TGTGCCAGCATAACTGGGGCCAACGTCCTGACTTTC
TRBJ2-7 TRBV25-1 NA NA CASSDGYSQYF TGTGCCAGCAGTGATGGGTACTCCCAGTACTTC
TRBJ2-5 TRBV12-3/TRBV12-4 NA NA CASSAGLRETQYF TGTGCCAGCAGCGCTGGACTGAGAGAGACCCAGTACTTC
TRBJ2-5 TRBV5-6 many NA CASSYPDGQETQYF TGTGCCAGCAGCTACCCGGACGGACAAGAGACCCAGTACTTC
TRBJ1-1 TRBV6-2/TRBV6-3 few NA CASRYPTGYEAFF TGTGCCAGCAGATATCCTACAGGTTATGAAGCTTTCTTT
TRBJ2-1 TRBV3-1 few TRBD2 CASSQVGGGYNEQFF TGTGCCAGCAGCCAAGTGGGCGGGGGTTACAATGAGCAGTTCTTC
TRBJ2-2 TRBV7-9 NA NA CASSTRMMGTPGELFF TGTGCCAGCAGCACGCGAATGATGGGTACACCCGGGGAGCTGTTTTTT
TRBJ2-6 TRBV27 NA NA CASSLVGGVSGANVLTF TGTGCCAGCAGTTTAGTGGGGGGTGTGTCTGGGGCCAACGTCCTGACTTTC
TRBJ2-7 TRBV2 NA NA CASSEDGRGYEQYF TGTGCCAGCAGTGAGGACGGAAGGGGCTACGAGCAGTACTTC
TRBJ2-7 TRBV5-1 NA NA CASSLRGNYEQYF TGCGCCAGCAGCTTGAGGGGGAACTACGAGCAGTACTTC
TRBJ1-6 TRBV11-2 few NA CASSLAGQASPLHF TGTGCCAGCAGCTTAGCGGGGCAGGCTTCACCCCTCCACTTT
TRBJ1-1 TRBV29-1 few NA CSVDTGLAFF TGCAGCGTCGACACAGGGTTAGCTTTCTTT
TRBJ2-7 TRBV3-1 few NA CASSHLRGRPYEQYF TGTGCCAGCAGCCACCTGAGGGGCAGACCTTACGAGCAGTACTTC
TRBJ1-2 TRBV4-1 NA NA CASSQEGYGYTF TGCGCCAGCAGCCAAGAGGGCTATGGCTACACCTTC
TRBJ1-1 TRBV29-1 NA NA CSVVSMNTEAFF TGCAGCGTTGTTTCCATGAACACTGAAGCTTTCTTT
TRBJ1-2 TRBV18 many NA CASSSPGEGYTF TGTGCCAGCTCATCTCCAGGGGAGGGCTACACCTTC
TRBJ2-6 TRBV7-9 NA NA CASSFNTGANVLTF TGTGCCAGCAGCTTCAATACTGGGGCCAACGTCCTGACTTTC
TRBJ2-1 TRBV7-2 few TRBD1 CASSRDRSYNEQFF TGTGCCAGCAGCCGGGACAGATCCTACAATGAGCAGTTCTTC
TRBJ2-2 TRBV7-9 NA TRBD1 CASKLIRVGTALTLNTGELFF TGTGCCAGCAAGCTTATTCGGGTCGGGACAGCGCTCACCCTAAACACCGGGGAGCTGTTTTTT